Listed below are T cell receptor beta chains from one sample, sequenced in a study of T cell responses to AZD1222 COVID-19 vaccine. Here immunoSEQ multiplex PCR was the method, and the copy in TCRdb shows in-frame clones only, minus some. The sample lists about 120,000 clones, about nine tenths occurring once. The specimen comprised peripheral blood, sampled 28 days after the second dose of the MenACWY control vaccine. These receptor sequences come from an adult who received the MenACWY meningococcal vaccine as a control. CDR3s include the opening cysteine and the closing phenylalanine or tryptophan. The D gene is left open where the match is weak. Where a row states a size, it is once, few, many or the class of an expanded clone; other rows omit it.

.	TRBD1	TRBV15	TRBJ2-5	CATSGGQRSQETQYF	TGTGCCACCAGCGGGGGACAGAGAAGCCAAGAGACCCAGTACTTC
.	.	TRBV7-2	TRBJ2-1	CASSPIWAGTGDEQFF	TGTGCCAGCAGCCCAATTTGGGCGGGGACCGGGGATGAGCAGTTCTTC
once	.	TRBV6-4	TRBJ1-2	CASSDSRRPRAVYSYGYTF	TGTGCCAGCAGTGACTCCCGGCGTCCCCGGGCGGTATATAGCTATGGCTACACCTTC
.	TRBD1	TRBV24-1	TRBJ1-1	CATSGTGGNTEAFF	TGTGCCACCAGTGGGACAGGGGGCAACACTGAAGCTTTCTTT
.	TRBD2	TRBV2	TRBJ2-1	CASNERGSSSYNEQFF	TGTGCCTCCAACGAGCGGGGCTCCAGCTCCTACAATGAGCAGTTCTTC
.	TRBD1	TRBV7-9	TRBJ1-1	CASSPGPGTGNTEAFF	TGTGCCAGCAGCCCGGGACCCGGGACAGGGAACACTGAAGCTTTCTTT
.	TRBD2	TRBV6-4	TRBJ2-1	CASSPSGSYDNEQFF	TGTGCCAGCAGTCCTAGCGGGAGCTACGACAATGAGCAGTTCTTC
once	TRBD2	TRBV6-2/TRBV6-3	TRBJ2-3	CASSQLAYTDTQYF	TGTGCCAGCAGTCAACTAGCGTACACAGATACGCAGTATTTT
.	TRBD1	TRBV19	TRBJ1-3	CASSHPGQGNSGNTIYF	TGTGCCAGTAGCCACCCGGGACAGGGTAACTCTGGAAACACCATATATTTT
.	.	TRBV7-6	TRBJ1-2	CASSLGAEASTYGYTF	TGTGCCAGCAGCTTAGGTGCGGAGGCCTCTACCTATGGCTACACCTTC
.	.	TRBV28	TRBJ1-2	CASSLPGGYTF	TGTGCCAGCAGTTTACCAGGTGGCTACACCTTC
.	TRBD1	TRBV4-2	TRBJ2-6	CASSQRGTGGTGANVLTF	TGTGCCAGCAGCCAACGCGGGACAGGGGGAACTGGGGCCAACGTCCTGACTTTC
.	.	TRBV7-2	TRBJ2-2	CASSLGGSLTGELFF	TGTGCCAGCAGCTTAGGTGGATCACTAACCGGGGAGCTGTTTTTT
.	.	TRBV2	TRBJ1-1	CASSGVSEAFF	TGTGCCAGCAGTGGCGTATCTGAAGCTTTCTTT
.	TRBD1	TRBV15	TRBJ2-4	CATHKTGLAKNIQYF	TGTGCCACCCACAAGACAGGGTTAGCCAAAAACATTCAGTACTTC
.	.	TRBV2	TRBJ2-1	CASSPRTNEQFF	TGTGCCAGCAGCCCCCGGACTAACGAGCAGTTCTTC
.	TRBD1	TRBV12-3/TRBV12-4	TRBJ2-1	CASNPDRVNEQFF	TGTGCCAGCAACCCCGACAGGGTCAATGAGCAGTTCTTC
.	.	TRBV7-3	TRBJ2-7	CASSPHPGGVDEQYF	TGTGCCAGCAGCCCGCACCCCGGGGGCGTCGACGAGCAGTACTTC
.	TRBD2	TRBV29-1	TRBJ2-3	CSVASGSGDTQYF	TGCAGCGTAGCTAGCGGGAGCGGGGATACGCAGTATTTT
few	.	TRBV12-1	TRBJ2-2	CAKGLSNTGELFF	TGTGCCAAGGGACTTAGTAACACCGGGGAGCTGTTTTTT
.	TRBD2	TRBV2	TRBJ2-3	CASSVTTSGNGDTQYF	TGTGCCAGCAGTGTAACGACTAGCGGGAATGGCGATACGCAGTATTTT
.	TRBD2	TRBV5-4	TRBJ2-1	CASRSGTSGRVNNEQFF	TGTGCCAGCAGATCGGGGACTAGCGGGAGGGTGAACAATGAGCAGTTCTTC